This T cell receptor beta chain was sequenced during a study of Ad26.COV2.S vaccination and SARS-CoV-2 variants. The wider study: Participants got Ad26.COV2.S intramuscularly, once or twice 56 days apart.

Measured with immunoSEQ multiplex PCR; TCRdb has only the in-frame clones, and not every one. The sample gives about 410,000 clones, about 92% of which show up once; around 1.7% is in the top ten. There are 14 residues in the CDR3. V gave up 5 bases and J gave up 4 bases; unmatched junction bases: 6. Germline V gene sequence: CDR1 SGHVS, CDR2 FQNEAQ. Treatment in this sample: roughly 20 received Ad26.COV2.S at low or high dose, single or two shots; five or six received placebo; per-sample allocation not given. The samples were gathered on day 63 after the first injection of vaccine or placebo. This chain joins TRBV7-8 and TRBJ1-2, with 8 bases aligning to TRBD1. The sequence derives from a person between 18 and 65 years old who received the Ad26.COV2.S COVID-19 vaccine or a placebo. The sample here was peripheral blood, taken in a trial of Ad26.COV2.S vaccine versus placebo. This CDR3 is CASSNSGTGYGYTF. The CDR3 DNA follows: TGTGCCAGCAGCAACTCCGGGACAGGCTATGGCTACACCTTC.